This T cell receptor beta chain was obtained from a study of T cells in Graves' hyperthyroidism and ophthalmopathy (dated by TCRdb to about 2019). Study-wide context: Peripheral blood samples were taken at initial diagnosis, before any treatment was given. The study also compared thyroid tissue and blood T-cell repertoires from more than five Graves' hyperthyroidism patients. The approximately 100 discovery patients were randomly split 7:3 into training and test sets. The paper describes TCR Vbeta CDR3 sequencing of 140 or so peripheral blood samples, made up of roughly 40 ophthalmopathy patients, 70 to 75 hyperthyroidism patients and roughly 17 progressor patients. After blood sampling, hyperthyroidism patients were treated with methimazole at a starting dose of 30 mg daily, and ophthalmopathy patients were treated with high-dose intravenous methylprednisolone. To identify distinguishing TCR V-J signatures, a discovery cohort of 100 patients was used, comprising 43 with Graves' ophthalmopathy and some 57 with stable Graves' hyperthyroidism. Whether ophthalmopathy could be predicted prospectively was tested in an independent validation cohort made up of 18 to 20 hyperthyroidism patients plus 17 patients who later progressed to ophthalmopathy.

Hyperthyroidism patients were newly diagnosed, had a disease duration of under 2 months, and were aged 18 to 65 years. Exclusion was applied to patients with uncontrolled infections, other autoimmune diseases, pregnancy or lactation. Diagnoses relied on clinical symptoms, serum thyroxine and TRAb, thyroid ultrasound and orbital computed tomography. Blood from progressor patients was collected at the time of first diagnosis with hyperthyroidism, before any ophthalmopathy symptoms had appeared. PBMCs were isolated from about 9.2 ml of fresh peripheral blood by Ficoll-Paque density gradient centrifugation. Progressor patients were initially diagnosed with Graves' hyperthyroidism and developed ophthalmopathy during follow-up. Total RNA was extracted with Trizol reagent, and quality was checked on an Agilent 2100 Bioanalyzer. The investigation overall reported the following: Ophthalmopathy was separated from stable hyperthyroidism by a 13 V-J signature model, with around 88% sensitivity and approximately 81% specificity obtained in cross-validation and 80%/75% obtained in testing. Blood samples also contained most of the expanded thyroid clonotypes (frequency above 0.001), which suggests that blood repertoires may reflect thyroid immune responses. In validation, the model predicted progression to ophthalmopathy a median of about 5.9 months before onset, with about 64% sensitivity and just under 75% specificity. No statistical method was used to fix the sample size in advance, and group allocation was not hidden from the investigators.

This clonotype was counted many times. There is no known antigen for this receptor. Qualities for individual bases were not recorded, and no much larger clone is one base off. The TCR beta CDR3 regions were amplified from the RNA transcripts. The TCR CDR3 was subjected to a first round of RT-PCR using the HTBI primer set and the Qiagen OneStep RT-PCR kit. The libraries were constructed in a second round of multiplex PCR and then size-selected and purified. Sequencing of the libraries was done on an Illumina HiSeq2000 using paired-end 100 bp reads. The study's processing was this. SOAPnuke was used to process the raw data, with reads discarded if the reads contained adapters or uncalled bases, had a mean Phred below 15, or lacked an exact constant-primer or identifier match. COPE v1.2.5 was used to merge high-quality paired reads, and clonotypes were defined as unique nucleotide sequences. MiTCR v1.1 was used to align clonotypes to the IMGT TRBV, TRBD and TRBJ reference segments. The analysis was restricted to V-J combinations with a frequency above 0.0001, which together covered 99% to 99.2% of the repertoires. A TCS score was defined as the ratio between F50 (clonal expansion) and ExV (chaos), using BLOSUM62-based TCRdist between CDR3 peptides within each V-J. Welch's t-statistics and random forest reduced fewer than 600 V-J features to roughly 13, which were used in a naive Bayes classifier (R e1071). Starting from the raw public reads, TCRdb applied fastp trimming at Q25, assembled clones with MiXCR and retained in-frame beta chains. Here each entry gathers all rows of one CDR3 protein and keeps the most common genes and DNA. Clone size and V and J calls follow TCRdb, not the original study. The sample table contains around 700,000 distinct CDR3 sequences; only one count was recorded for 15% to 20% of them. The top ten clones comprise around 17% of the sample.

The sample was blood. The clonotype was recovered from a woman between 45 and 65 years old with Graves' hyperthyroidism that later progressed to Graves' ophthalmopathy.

The nucleotides are TGCAGTGCTAGAGATACGGGCGGGGGGGCAATCGTTGATGAGCAGTTCTTC. Translated, it gives CSARDTGGGAIVDEQFF. The rearrangement combines TRBV20-1 with TRBJ2-1; TRBD2 agrees with 9 junctional bases. As encoded in the germline V gene (reference sequence), CDR1 is DFQATT while CDR2 is SNEGSKA. From V the trimming removes 0 bases and from J it removes 8 bases, while the gene matches leave 14 bases of the junction unaccounted for. There are 17 amino acids in the CDR3, from cysteine to phenylalanine inclusive. Of the read, only the CDR3 DNA is kept; its 51 bases are in frame from base 1.